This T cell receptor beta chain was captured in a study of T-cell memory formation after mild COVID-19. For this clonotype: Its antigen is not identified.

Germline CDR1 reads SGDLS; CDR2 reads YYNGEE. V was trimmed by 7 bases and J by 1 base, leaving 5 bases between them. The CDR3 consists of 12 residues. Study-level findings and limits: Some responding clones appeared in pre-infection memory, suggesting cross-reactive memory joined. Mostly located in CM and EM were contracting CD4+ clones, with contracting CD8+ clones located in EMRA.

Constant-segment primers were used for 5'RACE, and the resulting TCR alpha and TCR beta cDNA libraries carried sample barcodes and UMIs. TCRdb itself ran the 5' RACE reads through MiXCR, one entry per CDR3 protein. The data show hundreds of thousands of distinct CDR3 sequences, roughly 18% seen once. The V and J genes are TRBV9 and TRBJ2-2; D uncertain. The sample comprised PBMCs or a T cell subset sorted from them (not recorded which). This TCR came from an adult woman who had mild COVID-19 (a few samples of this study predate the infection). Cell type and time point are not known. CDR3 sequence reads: CASHGNTGELFF. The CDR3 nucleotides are TGTGCCAGCCACGGGAACACCGGGGAGCTGTTTTTT.